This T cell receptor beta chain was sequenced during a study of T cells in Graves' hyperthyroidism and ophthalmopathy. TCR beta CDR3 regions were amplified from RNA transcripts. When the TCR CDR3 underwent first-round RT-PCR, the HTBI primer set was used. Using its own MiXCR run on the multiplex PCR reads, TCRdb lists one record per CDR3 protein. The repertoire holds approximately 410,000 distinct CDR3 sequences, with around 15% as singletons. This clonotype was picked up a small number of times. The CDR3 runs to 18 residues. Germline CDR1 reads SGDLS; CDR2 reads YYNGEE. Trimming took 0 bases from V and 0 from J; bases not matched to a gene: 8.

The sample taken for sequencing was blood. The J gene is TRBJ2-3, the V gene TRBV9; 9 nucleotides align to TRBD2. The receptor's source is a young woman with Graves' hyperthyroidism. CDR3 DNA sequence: TGTGCCAGCAGCGTAGGGGCGGGAGGGCCTGGGAGCACAGATACGCAGTATTTT. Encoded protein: CASSVGAGGPGSTDTQYF.